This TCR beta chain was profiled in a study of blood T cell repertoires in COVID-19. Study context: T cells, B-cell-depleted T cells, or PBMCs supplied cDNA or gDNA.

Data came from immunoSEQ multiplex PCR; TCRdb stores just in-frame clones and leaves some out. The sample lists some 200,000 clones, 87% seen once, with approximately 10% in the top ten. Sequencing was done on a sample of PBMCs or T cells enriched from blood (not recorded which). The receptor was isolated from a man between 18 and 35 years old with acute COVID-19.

The CDR3 coding sequence is TGTGCCAGCAGCCAAGGCGGACTAGCGGGAGAGGAGCAGTTCTTC. This gives the protein CASSQGGLAGEEQFF. The gene calls are TRBV4-2 and TRBJ2-1; 13 bases are shared with TRBD2. The trim removed 1 base at V and 10 bases at J, leaving 4 bases unmatched. Germline CDR1 LGHNA, CDR2 YNFKEQ. This CDR3 is built from 15 residues.